The 26 T cell receptor beta chains below all came from one sample that was sequenced in a study of early T cells in non-severe SARS-CoV-2 infection. TCRdb re-called the 5' RACE reads with MiXCR, one entry per CDR3 protein. The table records tens of thousands of distinct CDR3 sequences, 8.5% to 10% of them present only once. The sequencing here drew on whole blood, taken at baseline. These TCRs come from an adult who was a healthcare worker with PCR-confirmed SARS-CoV-2 infection or an uninfected control (not recorded which).

The CDR3 DNA reads TGTGCCAGCAAAAGGGGGGCGGGCAATCAGCCCCAGCATTTT. Its translation: CASKRGAGNQPQHF. The V call is TRBV27, the J call TRBJ1-5; D possibly corresponds to TRBD1 (6 bases). Germline values: CDR1 MNHEY, CDR2 SMNVEV (reference sequence). The CDR3 is made up of 14 amino acids. V was trimmed by 7 bases and J by 2 bases, leaving 12 bases between them.

This clonotype was recorded a few times. V usage is TRBV6-1 and J usage is TRBJ1-2; 7 bases line up with TRBD1. Germline lookup yields CDR1 MNHNS and CDR2 SASEGT. With 0 bases clipped from V and 1 base from J, the junction kept 5 bases outside the gene matches. The CDR3 runs to 16 residues. For the CDR3, the DNA is TGTGCCAGCAGTGAAGCTACCGGGACAGTTAACTATGGCTACACCTTC. It codes for CASSEATGTVNYGYTF.

The rearrangement joins TRBV7-2 to TRBJ2-7; 7 nucleotides line up with TRBD2. This CDR3 has 16 residues. Trimming cost V 0 bases and J 5 bases; bases outside gene matches: 10. Per germline, CDR1 SGHTA and CDR2 FQGNSA. The CDR3 region has the DNA TGTGCCAGCAGCTTAGCGGGCAGACTAGCTAGGGACGAGCAGTACTTC. Translation gives CASSLAGRLARDEQYF.

This clonotype was recorded at least ten times. This sequence joins TRBV20-1 and TRBJ2-7, with a possible D match to TRBD2 (5 bases). Germline assignment: CDR1 DFQATT and CDR2 SNEGSKA (reference sequence). The V end was cut by 2 bases, the J end by 2 bases, with 10 bases between. The CDR3 sequence is 13 residues long. CDR3 sequence reads: CSARSAGTYEQYF. For the CDR3, the DNA is TGCAGTGCTAGAAGCGCGGGTACCTACGAGCAGTACTTC.

In this sample, this clonotype turned up many times. CDR3 sequence: CACSTGNTEAFF. CDR3 in DNA: TGTGCCTGTTCGACAGGGAACACTGAAGCTTTCTTT. The chain links TRBV30 to TRBJ1-1, with a weak D call TRBD1 (6 bases). From germline, CDR1 is GTSNPN and CDR2 SVGIG (reference sequence). CDR3 size: 12 residues. V was shortened by 6 bases and J by 1 base, with 9 bases between the two germline ends.

The sample holds a few counts of this clonotype. V gene TRBV5-4 combines with J gene TRBJ1-2; a weak D match, TRBD1 (5 bases). The V and J ends lost 0 bases and 6 bases respectively, with 15 bases between them. Germline CDR1 and CDR2: SGHNT and YYREEE (reference sequence). This CDR3 contains 15 residues. The chain's CDR3 is CASSLALGDGDGYTF. In DNA form, the CDR3 reads TGTGCCAGCAGCTTGGCCCTGGGGGACGGGGATGGCTACACCTTC.

This clonotype was counted only a few times. The chain uses TRBV29-1 and TRBJ2-1; D is possibly TRBD2 (5 bases). Trimming took 6 bases from V and 1 from J, leaving 25 bases between them. CDR1 SQVTM and CDR2 ANQGSEA come from the germline V gene. The CDR3 spans 18 residues. CDR3 region: CSVLPIRGLQKSYNEQFF. The CDR3 nucleotides are TGCAGCGTCTTGCCTATCCGGGGTCTCCAGAAATCCTACAATGAGCAGTTCTTC.

This clonotype showed up many times. The chain combines TRBV3-1 with TRBJ2-7; D is possibly TRBD1 or TRBD2 (5 bases each). Between the trimmed V and J ends, which lost 4 bases and 2 bases, there was a span of 15 bases. The CDR3 has 15 residues. Per germline, CDR1 LGHDT and CDR2 YNNKEL (reference sequence). The CDR3 bases are TGTGCCAGCAGCCGGACCCCCGGGGCTACCTACGAGCAGTACTTC. Encoded protein: CASSRTPGATYEQYF.

This clonotype was seen many times. The V and J genes are TRBV7-9 and TRBJ1-3, with 7 bases fitting TRBD1. Trimming removed 11 bases from V and 1 base from J; junction bases left unmatched: 2. From germline, CDR1 is SEHNR and CDR2 FQNEAQ (reference sequence). This CDR3 has 12 residues. This chain's CDR3 is CAPGGSGNTIYF. CDR3 DNA: TGTGCCCCAGGGGGTTCTGGAAACACCATATATTTT.

This clonotype was seen a handful of times. The gene calls are TRBV27 and TRBJ2-3; the D is unclear. There are 13 residues in the CDR3. The V gene lost 3 bases and the J gene lost 2 bases, with 6 bases spanning the gap. The V gene's germline CDR1 is MNHEY and CDR2 SMNVEV (reference sequence). CDR3: CASSLPNTDTQYF. The CDR3 DNA reads as TGTGCCAGCAGTTTGCCCAACACAGATACGCAGTATTTT.

This clonotype was seen many times. V and J are TRBV7-9 and TRBJ2-1; TRBD2 might be the D (5 bases). Germline values: CDR1 SEHNR, CDR2 FQNEAQ (reference sequence). Trimming left V 1 base short and J 5 bases short, with 15 bases between. CDR3 length: 16 residues. The CDR3 here is CASSLGGYEQDNEQFF. Written as DNA, the CDR3 is TGTGCCAGCAGCTTAGGAGGGTACGAGCAGGACAATGAGCAGTTCTTC. The full variable domain, with the rest looked up from reference TRBV7-9 and TRBJ2-1, is DTGVSQNPRHKITKRGQNVTFRCDPISEHNRLYWYRQTLGQGPEFLTYFQNEAQLEKSRLLSDRFSAERPKGSFSTLEIQRTEQGDSAMYLCASSLGGYEQDNEQFFGPGTRLTVL.

This clonotype was counted a few times. V usage is TRBV6-2 or TRBV6-3 and J usage is TRBJ2-5, with 11 bases matching TRBD2. The V gene end was trimmed by 6 bases and the J gene end by 4 bases; junction bases not matched to a gene: 25. The CDR3 is 21 residues long. In germline, CDR1 is MNHEY, CDR2 SVGEGT. Here the CDR3 DNA reads TGTGCCAGCAGCTCCGGGACAGGACGGAAGCATAGCGGGAGGGCTACAGAGACCCAGTACTTC. Encoded protein: CASSSGTGRKHSGRATETQYF.

This clonotype was picked up a small number of times. The chain uses TRBV20-1 and TRBJ2-1; no clear D gene. CDR3 size: 14 residues. Germline assignment: CDR1 DFQATT and CDR2 SNEGSKA (reference sequence). Between the trimmed V and J ends, which lost 1 base and 6 bases, there was a span of 13 bases. CDR3 protein: CSARAQRASNEQFF. Here the CDR3 DNA reads TGCAGTGCTAGAGCGCAACGGGCTAGCAATGAGCAGTTCTTC.

This chain connects TRBV7-2 to TRBJ2-3, with no clear D. This CDR3 has 12 residues. V dropped 6 bases and J dropped 2 bases, with 6 bases sitting between them. CDR1 SGHTA and CDR2 FQGNSA come from the germline V gene. CDR3 in amino acids: CASSIDTDTQYF. For the CDR3, the DNA is TGTGCCAGCAGTATAGACACAGATACGCAGTATTTT.

This clonotype was seen only a few times. The CDR3 here is CASSSRSPLHF. The CDR3 nucleotides are TGTGCCAGCAGTTCTAGGTCACCCCTCCACTTT. The chain combines TRBV2 with TRBJ1-6; no reliable D call. The CDR3 covers 11 residues. V gave up 5 bases and J gave up 10 bases, with 6 bases separating them. Germline lookup yields CDR1 SNHLY and CDR2 FYNNEI.

This clonotype was detected only a few times. The rearrangement joins TRBV30 to TRBJ2-7; TRBD2 is a possible D gene (6 bases). Germline V gene sequence: CDR1 GTSNPN, CDR2 SVGIG (reference sequence). Trimming left V 0 bases short and J 5 bases short, with 11 bases between. The CDR3 length is 13 residues. The CDR3 DNA is TGTGCCTGGAGTGTTTTCGGAGGGGACGAGCAGTACTTC. As protein: CAWSVFGGDEQYF. Using reference TRBV30 and TRBJ2-7 for the parts outside the CDR3, the full variable domain is SQTIHQWPATLVQPVGSPLSLECTVEGTSNPNLYWYRQAAGRGLQLLFYSVGIGQISSEVPQNLSASRPQDRQFILSSKKLLLSDSGFYLCAWSVFGGDEQYFGPGTRLTVT.

This clonotype was recorded at least ten times. V is TRBV7-9 and J is TRBJ1-2, with D perhaps TRBD1 (6 bases). There are 12 residues in the CDR3. V was trimmed by 8 bases and J by 5 bases, leaving 12 bases between them. CDR1 and CDR2 (germline): SEHNR, FQNEAQ (reference sequence). CDR3 DNA: TGTGCCAGCGCTTACAGGGAGTATGGCTACACCTTC. Protein product: CASAYREYGYTF.

The CDR3 loop is CASSFSAGGEDNEQFF. The DNA of the CDR3 is TGTGCCAGCAGCTTCTCGGCGGGGGGGGAAGACAATGAGCAGTTCTTC. The J gene is TRBJ2-1, the V gene TRBV11-3; TRBD2 aligns across 9 bases. The CDR3 runs to 16 residues. Trimming removed 3 bases from V and 5 bases from J; junction bases left unmatched: 8. Germline CDR1 is SGHNT and CDR2 is YENEEA.

This clonotype was counted at least ten times. The rearrangement joins TRBV7-2 to TRBJ1-2; a weak D match, TRBD1 (6 bases). Trimming pared 5 bases from V and 6 bases from J, leaving 13 bases between. Germline CDR1 is SGHTA and CDR2 is FQGNSA. The CDR3 covers 13 residues. The CDR3 coding sequence is TGTGCCAGCAGCCCGTCAGGGGAGGATGGCTACACCTTC. Protein sequence: CASSPSGEDGYTF.

The V and J genes are TRBV5-1 and TRBJ2-7; D possibly matches TRBD1 or TRBD2 (5 bases each). V lost 4 bases and J 5 bases, leaving 19 bases between the germline ends. CDR3 length: 15 amino acids. The germline V gene encodes CDR1 SGHRS and CDR2 YFSETQ. The CDR3 sequence is CASSTTWGYPHEQYF. The CDR3 DNA is TGCGCCAGCAGCACAACGTGGGGGTATCCGCACGAGCAGTACTTC.

The chain employs TRBV20-1 and TRBJ2-7; D unclear. V lost 6 bases and J 3 bases, leaving 18 bases between the germline ends. The CDR3 contains 14 residues. The germline gives CDR1 DFQATT, CDR2 SNEGSKA (reference sequence). The CDR3, as DNA: TGCAGTGCCCGGGCCCCTAGTCCCTACTACGAGCAGTACTTC. Encoded protein: CSARAPSPYYEQYF.

This clonotype was recorded a few times. This chain links TRBV7-8 with TRBJ2-5, with 11 positions matching TRBD2. Germline CDR1 reads SGHVS; CDR2 reads FQNEAQ. The CDR3 is 16 residues long. With 1 base clipped from V and 4 bases from J, the junction kept 5 bases outside the gene matches. The CDR3 here is CASSLELAGVRETQYF. CDR3 bases: TGTGCCAGCAGCTTAGAACTAGCGGGGGTTCGAGAGACCCAGTACTTC.

The chain carries TRBV19 and TRBJ2-3; 8 bases map to TRBD2. Germline CDR1 LNHDA, CDR2 SQIVND (reference sequence). CDR3 length: 15 amino acids. V lost 6 bases and J lost 2; bases outside the gene matches: 7. In DNA, the CDR3 is TGTGCCAGTAGAGATGCGGGAGGACCCACAGATACGCAGTATTTT. Protein: CASRDAGGPTDTQYF.

The table lists this clonotype with a few counts. This rearrangement joins TRBV30 to TRBJ2-5; weak D call: TRBD2 (6 bases). The CDR3 contains 15 residues. Deletions cut 3 bases from V and 5 bases from J, with 19 bases between. CDR1 is GTSNPN, CDR2 SVGIG, per germline (reference sequence). The CDR3 coding sequence is TGTGCCTGGAGGGAGGGTTCAGCCCCAGAGGAGACCCAGTACTTC. It codes for CAWREGSAPEETQYF.

Note on this clonotype: One end of the junction is discordant with germline, which a read error may explain. The V call is TRBV4-1, the J call TRBJ2-4; D gene ambiguous. This CDR3 region has 13 residues. CDR1 MGHRA and CDR2 YSYEKL come from the germline V gene. This CDR3 reads CASSQEFGQSAHF. For the CDR3, the DNA is TGCGCCAGCAGCCAAGAGTTCGGGCAGTCGGCCCACTTC.

In this sample, this clonotype turned up a few times. This chain connects TRBV9 to TRBJ2-1; tentative D call: TRBD2 (5 bases). The ends were cut back, 4 bases at V and 9 bases at J, with 11 bases in the middle. The germline CDR1 and CDR2 sequences are SGDLS and YYNGEE. The CDR3 contains 12 residues. Written as DNA, the CDR3 is TGTGCCAGCAGCAGGGAAGGGAGTGAGCAGTTCTTC. Its protein is CASSREGSEQFF.